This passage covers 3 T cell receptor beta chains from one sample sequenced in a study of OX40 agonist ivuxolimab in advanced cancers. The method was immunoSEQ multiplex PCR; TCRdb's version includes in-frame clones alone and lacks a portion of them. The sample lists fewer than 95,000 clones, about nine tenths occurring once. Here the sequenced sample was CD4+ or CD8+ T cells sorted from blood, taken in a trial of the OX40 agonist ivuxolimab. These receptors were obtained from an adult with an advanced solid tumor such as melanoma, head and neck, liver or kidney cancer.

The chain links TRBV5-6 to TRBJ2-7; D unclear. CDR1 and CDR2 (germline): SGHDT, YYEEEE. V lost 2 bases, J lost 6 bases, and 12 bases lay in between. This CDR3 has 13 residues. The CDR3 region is CASSFVQNGEQYF. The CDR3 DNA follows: TGTGCCAGCAGCTTTGTCCAGAACGGCGAGCAGTACTTC.

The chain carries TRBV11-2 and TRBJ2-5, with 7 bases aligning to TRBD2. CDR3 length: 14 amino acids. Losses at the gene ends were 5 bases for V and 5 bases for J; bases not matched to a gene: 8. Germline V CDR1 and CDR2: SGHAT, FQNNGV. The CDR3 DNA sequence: TGTGCCAGCAGCGCACTAGCGATCGGGGAGACCCAGTACTTC. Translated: CASSALAIGETQYF.

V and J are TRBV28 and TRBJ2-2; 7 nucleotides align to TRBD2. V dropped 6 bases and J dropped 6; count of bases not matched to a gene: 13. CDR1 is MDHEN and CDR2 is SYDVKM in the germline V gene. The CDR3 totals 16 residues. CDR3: CASSPPGAGMAGELFF. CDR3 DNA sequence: TGTGCCAGCAGCCCCCCGGGAGCGGGAATGGCCGGGGAGCTGTTTTTT.